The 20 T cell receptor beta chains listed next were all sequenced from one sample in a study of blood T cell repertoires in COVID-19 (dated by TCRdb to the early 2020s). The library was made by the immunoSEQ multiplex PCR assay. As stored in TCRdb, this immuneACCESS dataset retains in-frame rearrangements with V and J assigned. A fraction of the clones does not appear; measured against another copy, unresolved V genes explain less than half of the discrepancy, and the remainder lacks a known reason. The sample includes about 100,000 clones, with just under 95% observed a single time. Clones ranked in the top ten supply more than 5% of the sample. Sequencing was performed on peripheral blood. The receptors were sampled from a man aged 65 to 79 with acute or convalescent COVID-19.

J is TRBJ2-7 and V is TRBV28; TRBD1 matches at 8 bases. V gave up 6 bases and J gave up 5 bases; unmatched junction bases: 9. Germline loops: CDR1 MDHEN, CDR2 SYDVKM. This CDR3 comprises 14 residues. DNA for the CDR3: TGTGCCAGCAGCCCAGGGACAGGCTGGCACGAGCAGTACTTC. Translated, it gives CASSPGTGWHEQYF.

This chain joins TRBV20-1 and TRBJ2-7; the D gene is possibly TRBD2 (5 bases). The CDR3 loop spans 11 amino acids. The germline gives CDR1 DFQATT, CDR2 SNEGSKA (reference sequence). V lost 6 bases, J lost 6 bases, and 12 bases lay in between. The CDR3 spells CSAEGSTEQYF. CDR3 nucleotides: TGCAGTGCCGAGGGAAGTACCGAGCAGTACTTC.

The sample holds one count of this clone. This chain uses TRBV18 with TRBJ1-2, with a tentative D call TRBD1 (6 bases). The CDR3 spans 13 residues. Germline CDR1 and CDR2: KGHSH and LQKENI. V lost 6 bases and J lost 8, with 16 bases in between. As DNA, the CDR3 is TGTGCCAGCTCCCCAACAGGGTCTGGGGGCTACACCTTC. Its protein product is CASSPTGSGGYTF.

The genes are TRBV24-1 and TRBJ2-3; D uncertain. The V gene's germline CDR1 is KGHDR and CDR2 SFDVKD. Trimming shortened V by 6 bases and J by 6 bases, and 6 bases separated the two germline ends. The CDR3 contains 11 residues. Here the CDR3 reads CATSLGDTQYF. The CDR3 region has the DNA TGTGCCACCAGTCTGGGCGATACGCAGTATTTT.

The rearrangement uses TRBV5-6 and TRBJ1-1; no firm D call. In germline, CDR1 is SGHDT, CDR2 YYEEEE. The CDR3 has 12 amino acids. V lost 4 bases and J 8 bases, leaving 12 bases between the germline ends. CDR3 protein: CASSIQPGEAFF. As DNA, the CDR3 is TGTGCCAGCAGCATCCAACCCGGGGAAGCTTTCTTT. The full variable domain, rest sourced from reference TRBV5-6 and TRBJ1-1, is DAGVTQSPTHLIKTRGQQVTLRCSPKSGHDTVSWYQQALGQGPQFIFQYYEEEERQRGNFPDRFSGHQFPNYSSELNVNALLLGDSALYLCASSIQPGEAFFGQGTRLTVV.

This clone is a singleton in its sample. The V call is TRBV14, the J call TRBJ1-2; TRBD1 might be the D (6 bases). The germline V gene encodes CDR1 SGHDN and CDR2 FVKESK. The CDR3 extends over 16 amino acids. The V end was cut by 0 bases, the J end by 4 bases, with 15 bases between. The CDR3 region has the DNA TGTGCCAGCAGCCAAGATTACGCGGACAGAGGCTATGGCTACACCTTC. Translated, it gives CASSQDYADRGYGYTF.

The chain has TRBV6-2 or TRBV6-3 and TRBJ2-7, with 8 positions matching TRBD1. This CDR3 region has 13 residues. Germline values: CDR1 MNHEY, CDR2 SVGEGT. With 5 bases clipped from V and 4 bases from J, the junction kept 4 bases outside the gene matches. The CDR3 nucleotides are TGTGCCAGCAGTCGGACAGGGACGTACGAGCAGTACTTC. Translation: CASSRTGTYEQYF.

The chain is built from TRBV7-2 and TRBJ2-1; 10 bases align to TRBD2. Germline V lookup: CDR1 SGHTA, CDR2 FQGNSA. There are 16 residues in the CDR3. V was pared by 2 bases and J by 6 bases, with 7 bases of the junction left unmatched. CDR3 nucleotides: TGTGCCAGCAGCTTATGGGCTAGCGGGGGTGGCAATGAGCAGTTCTTC. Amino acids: CASSLWASGGGNEQFF.

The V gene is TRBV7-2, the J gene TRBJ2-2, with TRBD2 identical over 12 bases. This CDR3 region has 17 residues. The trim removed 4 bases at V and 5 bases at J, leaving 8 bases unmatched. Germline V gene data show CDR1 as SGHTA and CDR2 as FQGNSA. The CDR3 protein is CASSSLAGGPGTGELFF. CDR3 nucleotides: TGTGCCAGCAGCTCCCTAGCGGGAGGGCCAGGGACCGGGGAGCTGTTTTTT. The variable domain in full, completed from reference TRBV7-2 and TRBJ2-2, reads GAGVSQSPSNKVTEKGKDVELRCDPISGHTALYWYRQSLGQGLEFLIYFQGNSAPDKSGLPSDRFSAERTGGSVSTLTIQRTQQEDSAVYLCASSSLAGGPGTGELFFGEGSRLTVL.

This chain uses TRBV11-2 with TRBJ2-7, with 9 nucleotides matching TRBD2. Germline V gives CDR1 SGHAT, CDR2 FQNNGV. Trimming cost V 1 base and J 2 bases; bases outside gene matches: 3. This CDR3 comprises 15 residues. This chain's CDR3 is CASSLGAGGPYEQYF. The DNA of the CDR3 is TGTGCCAGCAGCTTAGGGGCGGGGGGGCCCTACGAGCAGTACTTC. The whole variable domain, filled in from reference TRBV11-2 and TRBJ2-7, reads EAGVAQSPRYKIIEKRQSVAFWCNPISGHATLYWYQQILGQGPKLLIQFQNNGVVDDSQLPKDRFSAERLKGVDSTLKIQPAKLEDSAVYLCASSLGAGGPYEQYFGPGTRLTVT.

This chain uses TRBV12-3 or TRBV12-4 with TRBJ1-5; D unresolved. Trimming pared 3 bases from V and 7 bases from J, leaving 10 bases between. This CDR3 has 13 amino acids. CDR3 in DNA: TGTGCCAGCAGTTTTCGGGGAGAACAGCCCCAGCATTTT. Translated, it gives CASSFRGEQPQHF.

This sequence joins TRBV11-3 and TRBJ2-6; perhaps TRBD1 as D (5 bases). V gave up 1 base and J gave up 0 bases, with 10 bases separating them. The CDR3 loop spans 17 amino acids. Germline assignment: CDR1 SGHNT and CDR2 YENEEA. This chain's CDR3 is CASSLGAGLSGANVLTF. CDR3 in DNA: TGTGCCAGCAGCTTAGGGGCAGGGCTCTCTGGGGCCAACGTCCTGACTTTC.

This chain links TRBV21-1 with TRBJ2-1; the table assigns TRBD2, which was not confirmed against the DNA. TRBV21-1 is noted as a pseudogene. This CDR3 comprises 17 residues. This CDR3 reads CARTSGRALGSYNEQFF. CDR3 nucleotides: TGTGCCAGGACTAGCGGGAGGGCCCTGGGCTCCTACAATGAGCAGTTCTTC.

CDR3 residues: CASSVRPGRMVPQETQYF. Written as DNA, the CDR3 is TGTGCCAGCAGCGTACGGCCAGGGCGAATGGTTCCACAAGAGACCCAGTACTTC. The V and J genes are TRBV9 and TRBJ2-5; possibly TRBD1 for D (5 bases). This CDR3 is 18 amino acids long. V was trimmed by 1 base and J by 2 bases, leaving 21 bases between them. Germline V gene lookup returns CDR1 SGDLS and CDR2 YYNGEE.

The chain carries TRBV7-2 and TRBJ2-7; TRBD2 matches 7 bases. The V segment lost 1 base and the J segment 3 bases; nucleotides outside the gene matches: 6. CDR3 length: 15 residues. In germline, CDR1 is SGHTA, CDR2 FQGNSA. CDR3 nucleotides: TGTGCCAGCAGCTTAGGGCGGGAGTCGGTCTACGAGCAGTACTTC. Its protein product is CASSLGRESVYEQYF.

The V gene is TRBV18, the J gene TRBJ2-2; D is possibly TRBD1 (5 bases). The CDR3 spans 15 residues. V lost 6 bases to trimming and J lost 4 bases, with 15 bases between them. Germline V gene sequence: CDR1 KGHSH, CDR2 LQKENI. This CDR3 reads CASSLYEGVTGELFF. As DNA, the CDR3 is TGTGCCAGCTCGTTGTACGAAGGGGTCACCGGGGAGCTGTTTTTT.

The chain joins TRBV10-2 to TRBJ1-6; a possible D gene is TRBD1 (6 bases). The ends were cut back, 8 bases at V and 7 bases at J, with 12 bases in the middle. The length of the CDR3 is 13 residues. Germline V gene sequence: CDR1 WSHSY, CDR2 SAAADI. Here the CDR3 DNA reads TGCGCCAGCTGGGGGCTCCAGAATTCACCCCTCCACTTT. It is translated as CASWGLQNSPLHF.

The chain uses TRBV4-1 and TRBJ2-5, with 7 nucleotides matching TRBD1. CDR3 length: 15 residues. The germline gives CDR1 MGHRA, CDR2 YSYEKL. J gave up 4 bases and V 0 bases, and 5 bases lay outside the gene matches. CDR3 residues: CASSQDEGARETQYF. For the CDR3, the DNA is TGCGCCAGCAGCCAAGACGAGGGGGCCAGAGAGACCCAGTACTTC.

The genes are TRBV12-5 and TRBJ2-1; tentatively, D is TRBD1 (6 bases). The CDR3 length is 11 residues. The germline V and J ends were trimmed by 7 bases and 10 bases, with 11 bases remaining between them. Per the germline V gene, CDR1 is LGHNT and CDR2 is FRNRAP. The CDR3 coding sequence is TGTGCTAGTGATAGGGGGAACGAGCAGTTCTTC. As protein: CASDRGNEQFF.

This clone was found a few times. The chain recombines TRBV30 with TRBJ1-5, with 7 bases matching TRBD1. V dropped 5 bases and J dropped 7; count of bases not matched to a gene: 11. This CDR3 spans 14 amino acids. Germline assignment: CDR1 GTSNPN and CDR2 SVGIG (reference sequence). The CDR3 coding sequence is TGTGCCTGGGGGCAGGCGACCAGGGGGCAGCCCCAGCATTTT. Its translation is CAWGQATRGQPQHF.